This TCR beta chain was sequenced in a study of blood T cell repertoires in COVID-19. Study-wide background: Collection of acute and convalescent COVID-19 samples took place in the United States, Italy and Spain.

Under the authors' procedure: Reference gene primer amplification yielded estimated nucleated cell counts. The repertoire was sequenced with immunoSEQ multiplex PCR; TCRdb's copy has only in-frame clones and lacks some. From that table come the V and J calls and clone size; the DNA was used to work out D and trimming. The repertoire holds around 190,000 clones, with 84% as singletons. Participant ages covered roughly 18 to 90 years across 24 US areas. Exposed volunteers were people who met a COVID-19 case within 2 weeks before study entry. J lost 0 bases, V lost 0 bases, and 14 bases had no gene match. This CDR3 comprises 20 residues. CDR1 and CDR2 from the germline V gene are SGHDN and FVKESK.

The TCR comes from a woman aged 25 to 39 who had been exposed to COVID-19. The sequenced material came from PBMCs or T cells enriched from blood (not recorded which). The chain uses TRBV14 and TRBJ2-3; 8 nucleotides line up with TRBD1. The CDR3 loop is CASSQDLVSGGAFSTDTQYF. In DNA, the CDR3 is TGTGCCAGCAGCCAAGATCTTGTTTCAGGGGGCGCTTTCAGCACAGATACGCAGTATTTT.